These T cell receptor beta chains were read from a single sample in a study of T cell responses to AZD1222 COVID-19 vaccine. Only in-frame clones appear in the TCRdb table, and some are missing; sequencing was by immunoSEQ multiplex PCR. The data contain about 81,000 clones, 80% to 90% of them singletons. The sequencing here drew on peripheral blood, taken 28 days after the second AZD1222 dose. Every receptor here comes from an adult who received the AZD1222 COVID-19 vaccine. CDR3s include the opening cysteine and the closing phenylalanine or tryptophan. A D gene is named only where the DNA matches it firmly. Size is stated for part of the rows, as once, few or many counts, or as a class when the clone is expanded.

d_gene: .
abundance: .
v_gene: TRBV4-1
j_gene: TRBJ2-2
CDR3nt: TGCGCCAGCAGCCCCCGACCGGAGACGAACACCGGGGAGCTGTTTTTT
CDR3aa: CASSPRPETNTGELFF

d_gene: .
abundance: .
v_gene: TRBV21-1
j_gene: TRBJ2-4
CDR3nt: TGTGCCAGCAGCAAAGGTCGAGCGGGAGGGGAAAGGGCCAAAAACATTCAGTACTTC
CDR3aa: CASSKGRAGGERAKNIQYF

d_gene: .
abundance: .
v_gene: TRBV5-1
j_gene: TRBJ2-7
CDR3nt: TGCGCCAGCAGCTTGGATGGGGGCCGAGACTACGAGCAGTACTTC
CDR3aa: CASSLDGGRDYEQYF

d_gene: .
abundance: .
v_gene: TRBV2
j_gene: TRBJ1-6
CDR3nt: TGTGCCAGCAGTGAACCCGGGGCCTATAATTCACCCCTCCACTTT
CDR3aa: CASSEPGAYNSPLHF

d_gene: TRBD2
abundance: .
v_gene: TRBV6-6
j_gene: TRBJ2-2
CDR3nt: TGTGCCAGCAGAAAAGCGGGGGGAACGAACACCGGGGAGCTGTTTTTT
CDR3aa: CASRKAGGTNTGELFF

d_gene: .
abundance: .
v_gene: TRBV28
j_gene: TRBJ1-4
CDR3nt: TGTGCCAGCAGCCGGGGGGAGTTGGAAAAACTGTTTTTT
CDR3aa: CASSRGELEKLFF

d_gene: .
abundance: .
v_gene: TRBV6-5
j_gene: TRBJ1-1
CDR3nt: TGTGCCAGCACCCCAGACGGCTACACTGAAGCTTTCTTT
CDR3aa: CASTPDGYTEAFF

d_gene: TRBD2
abundance: .
v_gene: TRBV11-2
j_gene: TRBJ2-5
CDR3nt: TGTGCCAGCAGCCGACTAGCGGGGGGCCGGGAGACCCAGTACTTC
CDR3aa: CASSRLAGGRETQYF

d_gene: TRBD1
abundance: .
v_gene: TRBV2
j_gene: TRBJ1-1
CDR3nt: TGTGCCAGCAGGCCGGGACAGGGGGCCTTGAACACTGAAGCTTTCTTT
CDR3aa: CASRPGQGALNTEAFF

d_gene: TRBD2
abundance: .
v_gene: TRBV19
j_gene: TRBJ2-1
CDR3nt: TGTGCCAGTAGTAGGACTAGCGGGGGGGCCATAGCGAATGAGCAGTTCTTC
CDR3aa: CASSRTSGGAIANEQFF

d_gene: .
abundance: once
v_gene: TRBV21-1
j_gene: TRBJ2-5
CDR3nt: TGTGCCAGCAGCATTATGATAGCGGGGGGGAGGAAGACCCAGTACTTC
CDR3aa: CASSIMIAGGRKTQYF

d_gene: .
abundance: once
v_gene: TRBV7-2
j_gene: TRBJ1-5
CDR3nt: TGTGCCAGCAGCTCCGCGAGGGGCAATCAGCCCCAGCATTTT
CDR3aa: CASSSARGNQPQHF

d_gene: .
abundance: .
v_gene: TRBV3-1/TRBV3-2
j_gene: TRBJ2-7
CDR3nt: TGTGCCAGCAGCTCGACTAGTCCCGGCTACGAGCAGTACTTC
CDR3aa: CASSSTSPGYEQYF

d_gene: TRBD2
abundance: .
v_gene: TRBV6-2/TRBV6-3
j_gene: TRBJ2-1
CDR3nt: TGTGCCAGCAGTTCTAGGACTAGCGGGGGGTCCTACAATGAGCAGTTCTTC
CDR3aa: CASSSRTSGGSYNEQFF

d_gene: .
abundance: .
v_gene: TRBV7-9
j_gene: TRBJ1-2
CDR3nt: TGTGCCAGCAGCACCGGGCATGGCTACACCTTC
CDR3aa: CASSTGHGYTF

d_gene: TRBD1
abundance: .
v_gene: TRBV4-3
j_gene: TRBJ1-1
CDR3nt: TGCGCCAGCAGCCAAGGACAGGGCAACACTGAAGCTTTCTTT
CDR3aa: CASSQGQGNTEAFF

d_gene: .
abundance: .
v_gene: TRBV3-1/TRBV3-2
j_gene: TRBJ2-5
CDR3nt: TGTGCCAGCAGCCAACCCACAGGGTTTGGCAAAGAGACCCAGTACTTC
CDR3aa: CASSQPTGFGKETQYF

d_gene: .
abundance: once
v_gene: TRBV11-2
j_gene: TRBJ1-4
CDR3nt: TGTGCCAGCAGCCGTAGGGTGGCGAATGAAAAACTGTTTTTT
CDR3aa: CASSRRVANEKLFF

d_gene: TRBD1
abundance: .
v_gene: TRBV10-3
j_gene: TRBJ2-5
CDR3nt: TGTGCCATCAGTGAGTCGAGGGGACAGGGACAAGAGACCCAGTACTTC
CDR3aa: CAISESRGQGQETQYF

d_gene: TRBD2
abundance: .
v_gene: TRBV7-2
j_gene: TRBJ2-1
CDR3nt: TGTGCCAGCAGCATTGGGACTAGCAATGAGCAGTTCTTC
CDR3aa: CASSIGTSNEQFF

d_gene: .
abundance: few
v_gene: TRBV6-2/TRBV6-3
j_gene: TRBJ1-2
CDR3nt: TGTGCCAGCAGTTACCTGTCCAACCGGGGCTACACCTTC
CDR3aa: CASSYLSNRGYTF

d_gene: .
abundance: .
v_gene: TRBV5-4
j_gene: TRBJ1-6
CDR3nt: TGTGCCAGCAGCCGGGAGAGCTCCTATAATTCACCCCTCCACTTT
CDR3aa: CASSRESSYNSPLHF

d_gene: .
abundance: .
v_gene: TRBV5-1
j_gene: TRBJ2-1
CDR3nt: TGCGCCAGCAGCTTGGTAGGCAACAACAATGAGCAGTTCTTC
CDR3aa: CASSLVGNNNEQFF

d_gene: .
abundance: .
v_gene: TRBV5-1
j_gene: TRBJ2-6
CDR3nt: TGCGCCAGCAGCTTGGACGGCAGTTCATCCTCTAGAGCCAACGTCCTGACTTTC
CDR3aa: CASSLDGSSSSRANVLTF

d_gene: .
abundance: .
v_gene: TRBV25-1
j_gene: TRBJ2-7
CDR3nt: TGTGCCAGCAGACATACAACCTACGAGCAGTACTTC
CDR3aa: CASRHTTYEQYF

d_gene: .
abundance: .
v_gene: TRBV7-2
j_gene: TRBJ2-6
CDR3nt: TGTGCCAGCAGCTTGAACTCTGGGGCCAACGTCCTGACTTTC
CDR3aa: CASSLNSGANVLTF

d_gene: TRBD1
abundance: once
v_gene: TRBV27
j_gene: TRBJ2-5
CDR3nt: TGTGCCAGCAGGGGACAGGGGGCATCTGGGGAGACCCAGTACTTC
CDR3aa: CASRGQGASGETQYF

d_gene: TRBD1
abundance: .
v_gene: TRBV9
j_gene: TRBJ1-2
CDR3nt: TGTGCCAGCAGCGTAAATCTAGGACAGGGGTCCGGCTACACCTTC
CDR3aa: CASSVNLGQGSGYTF

d_gene: .
abundance: .
v_gene: TRBV5-4
j_gene: TRBJ2-2
CDR3nt: TGTGCCAGCAGCTTGGTGCCGGGGTCAGGCACCGGGGAGCTGTTTTTT
CDR3aa: CASSLVPGSGTGELFF

d_gene: .
abundance: .
v_gene: TRBV2
j_gene: TRBJ2-7
CDR3nt: TGTGCCAGCAGTGCCCTATCCTTCCTGGGGGCCACGGACGAGCAGTACTTC
CDR3aa: CASSALSFLGATDEQYF

d_gene: .
abundance: .
v_gene: TRBV2
j_gene: TRBJ1-1
CDR3nt: TGTGCCAGCAGTGGCTCGTCAGTTTATCTCTCTGAAGCTTTCTTT
CDR3aa: CASSGSSVYLSEAFF

d_gene: TRBD2
abundance: .
v_gene: TRBV6-6
j_gene: TRBJ2-7
CDR3nt: TGTGCCAGCAGTCCCAAAACCGGGACTAGCGTAAACCCCTACGAGCAGTACTTC
CDR3aa: CASSPKTGTSVNPYEQYF

d_gene: TRBD1
abundance: .
v_gene: TRBV30
j_gene: TRBJ2-5
CDR3nt: TGTGCCTGGAGTAGGGACAGGTCCCCGGGGGAGACCCAGTACTTC
CDR3aa: CAWSRDRSPGETQYF

d_gene: TRBD1
abundance: .
v_gene: TRBV18
j_gene: TRBJ2-7
CDR3nt: TGTGCCAGCTCACCGGACAGGGATTACTCCTACGAGCAGTACTTC
CDR3aa: CASSPDRDYSYEQYF

d_gene: .
abundance: once
v_gene: TRBV13
j_gene: TRBJ2-7
CDR3nt: TGTGCCAGCAGCCATTTAGGGGCCTACGAGCAGTACTTC
CDR3aa: CASSHLGAYEQYF

d_gene: TRBD1
abundance: .
v_gene: TRBV28
j_gene: TRBJ1-3
CDR3nt: TGTGCCAGCAATCAGGGGGAGAACACCATATATTTT
CDR3aa: CASNQGENTIYF

d_gene: .
abundance: .
v_gene: TRBV30
j_gene: TRBJ1-2
CDR3nt: TGTGCCTGGAGGGGGGGGGACAACTATGGCTACACCTTC
CDR3aa: CAWRGGDNYGYTF

d_gene: TRBD2
abundance: .
v_gene: TRBV29-1
j_gene: TRBJ2-7
CDR3nt: TGCAGCGTGGACCTATGGAGGCGGGAGGGATCCTACGAGCAGTACTTC
CDR3aa: CSVDLWRREGSYEQYF

d_gene: .
abundance: once
v_gene: TRBV3-1/TRBV3-2
j_gene: TRBJ1-1
CDR3nt: TGTGCCAGCAGCCAAGCGGGCTATGAGACTGAAGCTTTCTTT
CDR3aa: CASSQAGYETEAFF

d_gene: TRBD2
abundance: .
v_gene: TRBV3-1/TRBV3-2
j_gene: TRBJ2-2
CDR3nt: TGTGCCAGCAGCCAATTTAGGCTAGCGGGAAAGCGCGGGGAGCTGTTTTTT
CDR3aa: CASSQFRLAGKRGELFF

d_gene: .
abundance: .
v_gene: TRBV28
j_gene: TRBJ2-7
CDR3nt: TGTGCCAGCAGTTTAGACCAGGTTCTCTCCTACGAGCAGTACTTC
CDR3aa: CASSLDQVLSYEQYF

d_gene: .
abundance: .
v_gene: TRBV5-1
j_gene: TRBJ1-1
CDR3nt: TGCGCCAGCAGCTTGGGGACAGACAACACTGAAGCTTTCTTT
CDR3aa: CASSLGTDNTEAFF

d_gene: .
abundance: once
v_gene: TRBV7-2
j_gene: TRBJ1-4
CDR3nt: TGTGCCAGCAGCTTAGCGCCGGGGGATGAAAAACTGTTTTTT
CDR3aa: CASSLAPGDEKLFF

d_gene: .
abundance: .
v_gene: TRBV7-6
j_gene: TRBJ1-5
CDR3nt: TGTGCCAGCAGCTTAGGTTACAATCAGCCCCAGCATTTT
CDR3aa: CASSLGYNQPQHF

d_gene: TRBD2
abundance: .
v_gene: TRBV20-1
j_gene: TRBJ2-1
CDR3nt: TGCAGTGCTAGTTCTAGCGGGAGGGGGCGTGAGCAGTTCTTC
CDR3aa: CSASSSGRGREQFF

d_gene: .
abundance: .
v_gene: TRBV6-5
j_gene: TRBJ1-4
CDR3nt: TGTGCCAGCAGTTACTCGACTTCCGGGGAACTGTTTTTT
CDR3aa: CASSYSTSGELFF

d_gene: TRBD2
abundance: few
v_gene: TRBV7-6
j_gene: TRBJ2-1
CDR3nt: TGTGCCAGCAGCCCAGGGGGACTAGCGGGCTACAATGAGCAGTTCTTC
CDR3aa: CASSPGGLAGYNEQFF

d_gene: TRBD1
abundance: .
v_gene: TRBV28
j_gene: TRBJ1-1
CDR3nt: TGTGCCAGCAGTCCGCAGGACAGGGTGACTAGTGAAGCTTTCTTT
CDR3aa: CASSPQDRVTSEAFF

d_gene: .
abundance: .
v_gene: TRBV28
j_gene: TRBJ1-5
CDR3nt: TGTGCCAGCACCGCGCCCCCACTTGGGCAGCCCCAGCATTTT
CDR3aa: CASTAPPLGQPQHF